The 20 T cell receptor beta chains below all came from one sample that was sequenced in a study of regulatory T cells in long-lasting Graves disease. This sample's time point: newly diagnosed GD, antithyroid drugs for less than 3 months. With RNA extracted from PBMCs as input, the TCR library was made. The authors built TCR beta libraries using iRepertoire HTBI primers and Arm-PCR of CDR3 regions. A single record per CDR3 protein comes from TCRdb applying MiXCR to the multiplex PCR reads. The sample shows 550,000 to 700,000 distinct CDR3 sequences, 15% to 20% of them seen only once. These data also formed part of another study, on T cells in Graves' hyperthyroidism and ophthalmopathy.

This sample comprised peripheral blood mononuclear cells (PBMCs), obtained at new diagnosis, from a patient treated with antithyroid drugs. The receptors were gathered from a man aged 18 to 30 with Graves disease.

This chain uses TRBV29-1 with TRBJ1-4, with D possibly matching TRBD1 (6 bases). The V and J ends lost 4 bases and 4 bases respectively, with 10 bases between them. From germline, CDR1 is SQVTM and CDR2 ANQGSEA. This CDR3 is built from 13 residues. DNA of the CDR3: TGCAGCGTTGTAGCCAGGGGTAATGAAAAACTGTTTTTT. It specifies CSVVARGNEKLFF.

The chain carries TRBV7-9 and TRBJ2-2; weak D call: TRBD2 (6 bases). Germline V gene sequence: CDR1 SEHNR, CDR2 FQNEAQ (reference sequence). This CDR3 has 16 amino acids. V lost 5 bases and J 3 bases, leaving 16 bases between the germline ends. The CDR3: CASSPGGDFHTGELFF. CDR3 coding DNA: TGTGCCAGCAGCCCTGGAGGGGACTTTCACACCGGGGAGCTGTTTTTT.

This clonotype was detected ten times or more. The chain joins TRBV11-2 to TRBJ2-2; 8 bases map to TRBD1. From germline, CDR1 is SGHAT and CDR2 FQNNGV. This CDR3 contains 16 residues. The V gene end was trimmed by 5 bases and the J gene end by 3 bases; junction bases not matched to a gene: 8. This chain's CDR3 is CASSTRGRTDTGELFF. The DNA for the CDR3 is TGTGCCAGCAGCACCAGGGGGCGAACAGACACCGGGGAGCTGTTTTTT.

This clonotype occurred many times. The genes are TRBV5-1 and TRBJ2-1; D is ambiguous. Germline CDR1 SGHRS, CDR2 YFSETQ. This CDR3 has 12 residues. Trimming shortened V by 2 bases and J by 6 bases, and 6 bases separated the two germline ends. The CDR3 coding sequence is TGCGCCAGCAGCTTCTCCCGCAATGAGCAGTTCTTC. Amino acids: CASSFSRNEQFF.

This chain connects TRBV6-1 to TRBJ1-5; D is perhaps TRBD1 (5 bases). Germline V CDR1 and CDR2: MNHNS, SASEGT. The CDR3 has 17 residues. V gave up 6 bases and J gave up 1 base, with 19 bases separating them. The CDR3 sequence is CASSQSRGRLSNQPQHF. The CDR3 DNA reads TGTGCCAGCAGCCAAAGTAGGGGAAGGTTGAGCAATCAGCCCCAGCATTTT.

This clonotype came up a few times. This chain joins TRBV20-1 and TRBJ2-1; the D is unclear. This CDR3 region has 14 residues. From germline, CDR1 is DFQATT and CDR2 SNEGSKA (reference sequence). Trimming took 1 base from V and 2 from J, leaving 9 bases between them. Here the CDR3 reads CSARATGTYNEQFF. CDR3 sequence (DNA): TGCAGTGCTAGAGCGACCGGTACCTACAATGAGCAGTTCTTC.

The V and J genes are TRBV5-8 and TRBJ1-1; possibly TRBD1 for D (6 bases). Germline V gene lookup returns CDR1 SGHTS and CDR2 YDEGEE. The ends were cut back, 2 bases at V and 2 bases at J, with 16 bases in the middle. CDR3 size: 16 residues. The CDR3 DNA follows: TGTGCCAGCAGCTTCGCTCTCGGACAGAGTAACACTGAAGCTTTCTTT. It yields the protein CASSFALGQSNTEAFF.

This clonotype was recorded many times. The chain employs TRBV7-2 and TRBJ1-1; no reliable D call. This CDR3 spans 13 amino acids. V dropped 0 bases and J dropped 8 bases, with 10 bases sitting between them. Germline V gives CDR1 SGHTA, CDR2 FQGNSA. The CDR3, as DNA: TGTGCCAGCAGCTTAGCGCACGGGTCAGAAGCTTTCTTT. Translation: CASSLAHGSEAFF.

Concerning this clonotype itself: A read error is possible here, since a much larger clone lies one base away. The chain couples TRBV11-2 to TRBJ2-3, with 10 bases fitting TRBD1. The CDR3 runs 15 residues. CDR1 and CDR2 from the germline V gene are SGHAT and FQNNGV. The CDR3 region is CANSAGTGGTDTQYF. The DNA of the CDR3 is TGTGCCAACAGCGCCGGGACAGGGGGCACAGATACGCAGTATTTT.

This clonotype was picked up many times. The V and J genes are TRBV7-2 and TRBJ1-1; tentative D call: TRBD1 (5 bases). V was pared by 5 bases and J by 4 bases, with 17 bases between. Germline-derived CDR1 and CDR2 are SGHTA and FQGNSA. The CDR3 has 15 residues. The CDR3 region has the DNA TGTGCCAGCAGCCGAGGCTGGGGCGAAATCACTGAAGCTTTCTTT. Translation: CASSRGWGEITEAFF.

With regard to this clonotype: A much larger clone lies a single base off, so this may be a read error. This sequence joins TRBV7-9 and TRBJ1-4; D uncertain. The CDR3 is 12 amino acids. Trimming stripped 1 base from V and 8 bases from J, with 5 bases between. Germline loops: CDR1 SEHNR, CDR2 FQNEAQ (reference sequence). The CDR3 region has the DNA TGTGCCAGCAGCTTAGGAGAGGAAAAACTGTTTTTT. Residues: CASSLGEEKLFF.

CDR3 in amino acids: CASRKTGSNQPQHF. DNA for the CDR3: TGCGCCAGCAGGAAAACAGGTAGCAATCAGCCCCAGCATTTT. The chain employs TRBV4-1 and TRBJ1-5; D may be TRBD1 (5 bases). This CDR3 has 14 amino acids. V lost 6 bases to trimming and J lost 0 bases, with 9 bases between them. Germline V lookup: CDR1 MGHRA, CDR2 YSYEKL.

The J gene is TRBJ2-7, the V gene TRBV2, with TRBD2 identical over 12 bases. J lost 2 bases, V lost 4 bases, and 15 bases had no gene match. CDR1 SNHLY and CDR2 FYNNEI come from the germline V gene. CDR3 length equals 19 residues. The CDR3 coding sequence is TGTGCCAGCAGTGCCCCCGCGGTGAGACTAGCGGGAGAACCCTACGAGCAGTACTTC. It encodes CASSAPAVRLAGEPYEQYF.

The chain joins TRBV5-4 to TRBJ2-5; TRBD1 matches at 7 bases. J gave up 5 bases and V 6 bases, and 10 bases lay outside the gene matches. The CDR3 length is 14 residues. Germline-derived CDR1 and CDR2 are SGHNT and YYREEE (reference sequence). CDR3 protein: CASKIDRVWETQYF. As DNA, the CDR3 is TGTGCCAGCAAGATAGACAGGGTGTGGGAGACCCAGTACTTC.

The chain carries TRBV14 and TRBJ2-3, with 15 bases that match TRBD2. The tail of the sequence fits TRBJ2-1 better, so the J call may be wrong. The CDR3 loop spans 16 amino acids. The V gene's germline CDR1 is SGHDN and CDR2 FVKESK. CDR3 sequence (DNA): TGTGCCAGCAGCCTATGGACTAGCGGGAGGGGAAAAGAGCAGTTCTTC. It codes for CASSLWTSGRGKEQFF.

This chain links TRBV6-5 with TRBJ2-7; no definite D call. Per germline, CDR1 MNHEY and CDR2 SVGAGI. V was clipped by 2 bases and J by 12 bases, with 17 bases between them. The CDR3 loop spans 13 amino acids. The CDR3 sequence: CASSYRGLLALYF. The CDR3 DNA is TGTGCCAGCAGTTACCGAGGATTATTAGCCCTGTACTTC.

This clonotype has more than one count but fewer than ten. This rearrangement joins TRBV27 to TRBJ2-3; D not resolved. CDR3 length equals 14 residues. V was pared by 3 bases and J by 2 bases, with 9 bases between. The V gene's germline CDR1 is MNHEY and CDR2 SMNVEV (reference sequence). The CDR3 protein is CASSFFQTTDTQYF. CDR3 bases: TGTGCCAGCAGTTTTTTCCAGACCACAGATACGCAGTATTTT.

This clonotype occurred a few times. This sequence joins TRBV6-5 and TRBJ1-5; D is ambiguous. V gave up 3 bases and J gave up 4 bases, with 10 bases separating them. The germline CDR1 and CDR2 sequences are MNHEY and SVGAGI. CDR3 length: 14 amino acids. The CDR3 DNA is TGTGCCAGCAGTTATAACGCACTAAATCAGCCCCAGCATTTT. It codes for CASSYNALNQPQHF.

The table lists this clonotype with many counts. The chain uses TRBV6-1 and TRBJ2-7; 8 bases are shared with TRBD1. CDR3 length: 12 amino acids. Germline-derived CDR1 and CDR2 are MNHNS and SASEGT. The trim removed 6 bases at V and 6 bases at J, leaving 4 bases unmatched. The CDR3 DNA sequence: TGTGCCAGCAGGGACAGGGTTGGCGAGCAGTACTTC. Protein: CASRDRVGEQYF.

V gene TRBV5-1 combines with J gene TRBJ1-3; TRBD1 might be the D (6 bases). The CDR3 loop spans 15 amino acids. Trimming pared 0 bases from V and 2 bases from J, leaving 9 bases between. Germline V gene data show CDR1 as SGHRS and CDR2 as YFSETQ. The CDR3 DNA sequence: TGCGCCAGCAGCTTGGGTGCAGGGGCTGGAAACACCATATATTTT. This sequence encodes CASSLGAGAGNTIYF.